The 2 T cell receptor beta chains below all came from one sample that was sequenced in a study of beta chain features in type 1 diabetes. The investigators reverse transcribed all of the isolated RNA, so they sequenced expressed TCRB transcripts. TCRdb's copy holds only in-frame clones and misses some; the assay was immunoSEQ multiplex PCR. The sample has 120,000 to 150,000 clones, under 11% seen once. Source material: naive CD4+ T cells from blood. The source of these receptors is a man between 18 and 35 years old in good health.

This clone was seen more than once but under ten times. The V and J genes are TRBV7-9 and TRBJ1-4; D unresolved. Trimming left V 2 bases short and J 13 bases short, with 14 bases between. CDR1 is SEHNR, CDR2 FQNEAQ, per germline (reference sequence). The CDR3 has 13 amino acids. The CDR3 DNA reads TGTGCCAGCAGCTTAAGTTGGACGGGGAGACTGTTTTTT. It codes for CASSLSWTGRLFF.

This sequence joins TRBV28 and TRBJ2-5, with D uncertain. CDR3 size: 11 residues. Looked up from germline, CDR1 is MDHEN and CDR2 is SYDVKM. V was shortened by 6 bases and J by 3 bases, with 5 bases between the two germline ends. CDR3 protein: CASRRKETQYF. In DNA form, the CDR3 reads TGTGCCAGCAGGAGAAAAGAGACCCAGTACTTC.